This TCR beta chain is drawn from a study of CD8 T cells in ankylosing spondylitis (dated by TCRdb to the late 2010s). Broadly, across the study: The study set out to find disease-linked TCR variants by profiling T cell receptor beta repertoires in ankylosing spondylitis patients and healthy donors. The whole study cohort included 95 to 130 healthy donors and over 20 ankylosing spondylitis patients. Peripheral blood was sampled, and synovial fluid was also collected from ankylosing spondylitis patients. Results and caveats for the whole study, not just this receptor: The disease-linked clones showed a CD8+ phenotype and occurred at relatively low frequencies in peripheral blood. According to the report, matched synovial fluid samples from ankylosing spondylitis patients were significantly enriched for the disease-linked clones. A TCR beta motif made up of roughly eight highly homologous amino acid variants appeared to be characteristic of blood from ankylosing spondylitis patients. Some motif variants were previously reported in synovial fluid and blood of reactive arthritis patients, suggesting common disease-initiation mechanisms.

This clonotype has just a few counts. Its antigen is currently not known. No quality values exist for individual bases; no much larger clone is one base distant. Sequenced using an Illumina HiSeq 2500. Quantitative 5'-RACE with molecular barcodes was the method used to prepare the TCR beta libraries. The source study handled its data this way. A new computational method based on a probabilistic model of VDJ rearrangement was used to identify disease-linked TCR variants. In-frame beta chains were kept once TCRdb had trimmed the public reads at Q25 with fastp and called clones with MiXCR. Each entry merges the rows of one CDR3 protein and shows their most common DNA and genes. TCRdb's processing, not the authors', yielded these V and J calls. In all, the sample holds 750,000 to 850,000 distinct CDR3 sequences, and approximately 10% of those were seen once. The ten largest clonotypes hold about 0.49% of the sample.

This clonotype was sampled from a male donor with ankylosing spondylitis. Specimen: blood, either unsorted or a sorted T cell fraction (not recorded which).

The DNA sequence is TGCAGTGCTAGACGACCACTGAACACTGAAGCTTTCTTT. This encodes CSARRPLNTEAFF. The chain couples TRBV20-1 to TRBJ1-1, with no confident D gene call. At the junction V is shortened by 2 bases and J by 0 bases, with 7 bases in between. From a lookup of the germline V gene (reference sequence), CDR1 and CDR2 are DFQATT and SNEGSKA. The CDR3, from cysteine to phenylalanine, totals 13 residues. The read is trimmed to its CDR3 DNA, 39 bases read in frame from base 1.